This T cell receptor (beta chain) comes out of a study of cytomegalovirus exposure and HLA in healthy donors. V lost 7 bases to trimming and J lost 0 bases, with 13 bases between them. The germline V gene has CDR1 SGHRS and CDR2 YFSETQ. The CDR3 is 14 amino acids. In the PCR, 60 Vbeta and 13 Jbeta primers were used. Here immunoSEQ multiplex PCR was the method, and the copy in TCRdb shows in-frame clones only, minus some. The data show 160,000 or so clones, over 60% seen once. The chain couples TRBV5-1 to TRBJ1-1; maybe TRBD1 (5 bases). The material sequenced was PBMCs. The sequence came from a man aged 40-49 years in good health and CMV-seronegative. The CDR3: CASFRGLLNTEAFF. The DNA of the CDR3 is TGCGCCAGCTTCCGGGGACTACTGAACACTGAAGCTTTCTTT.